This entry features one T cell receptor (beta chain) sequence. Other DNA sequences of this sample code for an identical CDR3. The sample belongs to a study of blood T cell repertoires in COVID-19. Study at large: From the United States, Italy and Spain came samples of acute and convalescent COVID-19. The cDNA or gDNA used as material had been derived from T cells, B-cell-depleted T cells, or PBMCs.

Original analysis: Cell counts per sample came from amplifying reference gene primers. Sequencing used immunoSEQ multiplex PCR; TCRdb keeps in-frame clones, though not all of them. V and J calls and clone size are as listed in that table; D and trimming were resolved from the DNA. The table has approximately 150,000 clones, approximately 90% seen once. The TCR sequence derives from a middle-aged man who had recovered from COVID-19. Material: peripheral blood.

Here the CDR3 DNA reads TGTGCCAGCAGCCTCACGGGGGATACGCAGTATTTT. It is translated as CASSLTGDTQYF. The V and J genes are TRBV5-4 and TRBJ2-3; maybe TRBD2 (5 bases). V was shortened by 4 bases and J by 6 bases, with 9 bases between the two germline ends. Germline V gene sequence: CDR1 SGHNT, CDR2 YYREEE (reference sequence). The CDR3 length is 12 residues.